This record concerns one T cell receptor beta chain sequence. The CDR3 has 15 residues. The germline gives CDR1 MGHDK, CDR2 SYGVNS. Germline trimming cut 6 bases from V and 5 bases from J; bases unmatched to any gene: 11. The sample originates from a study of T cell responses to AZD1222 COVID-19 vaccine. In the study overall: Second-dose recipients at about 4 or about 12 weeks were treated as one pooled group.

Repertoires were generated with immunoSEQ multiplex PCR, while TCRdb's copy carries only in-frame clones and drops some. The table records some 180,000 clones, roughly 92% of them present only once. The sequence came from an adult in good health. The material was peripheral blood, obtained on day 0 of AZD1222 vaccination. This rearrangement joins TRBV25-1 to TRBJ2-7, with 9 bases matching TRBD2. The CDR3 spells CASSGALSGRHEQYF. CDR3 sequence (DNA): TGTGCCAGCAGCGGAGCCCTTAGCGGGAGACACGAGCAGTACTTC.